Given below is one TCR beta chain in context. Its antigen is not known. Sequencing used immunoSEQ multiplex PCR; TCRdb keeps in-frame clones, though not all of them. The repertoire has some 120,000 clones, about 89% of them found once; the top ten carry 5.4%. These data originate in a study of T cell responses to AZD1222 COVID-19 vaccine. Study context: Whether given at about 4 or about 12 weeks, second doses were pooled.

Study-level results: Targeting of unmutated variant regions was reportedly seen in nearly half of spike-specific TCRs. Most donors were white British, females outnumbered males, and clonal diversity was possibly underestimated. AZD1222 recipients seropositive at baseline numbered only five to seven.

The CDR3 extends over 15 amino acids. The V end was cut by 0 bases, the J end by 6 bases, with 14 bases between. Germline CDR1 and CDR2: SGDLS and YYNGEE. Here the sequenced sample was peripheral blood, taken on day 0 of AZD1222 vaccination. This receptor was identified in an adult in good health. The V gene is TRBV9, the J gene TRBJ2-3, with D uncertain. The CDR3 loop reads CASSVAGPVGDTQYF. The CDR3 nucleotides are TGTGCCAGCAGCGTAGCTGGGCCCGTCGGGGATACGCAGTATTTT.